This is a list of T cell receptor beta chains from one sample in a study of breast tumors, draining lymph nodes, adjacent tissues. TCRdb reprocessed the multiplex PCR reads with MiXCR, giving one entry per CDR3 protein. The table records about 13,000 distinct CDR3 sequences, approximately 62% of them present only once. Sequencing was carried out using tumor-adjacent breast tissue. The origin of the receptors is a female donor with breast cancer. Some clones in this sample may be carry-over from other donors' samples. The CDR3 runs from the conserved cysteine through the conserved F or W. D genes are given only for firm matches. Where a row states a size, it is once, few, many or the class of an expanded clone; other rows omit it.

d_call,clone_size,j_call,cdr3_length,v_call,cdr3_nt,cdr3_aa
TRBD2,.,TRBJ2-2,15,TRBV20-1,TGCAGTGCTACCCTAGCGGGAGTAGGGACCGGGGAGCTGTTTTTT,CSATLAGVGTGELFF
.,.,TRBJ2-3,14,TRBV19,TGTGCCAGTAGTTCAGAGGGCAACACAGATACGCAGTATTTT,CASSSEGNTDTQYF
TRBD1,.,TRBJ2-3,14,TRBV6-5,TGTGCCAGCAGTGCAGGGGGCGTATTAGATACGCAGTATTTT,CASSAGGVLDTQYF
.,.,TRBJ2-1,17,TRBV15,TGTGCCACCAGCAGAGATTCCCCGGGGGAGTCGGGAGATGAGCAGTTCTTC,CATSRDSPGESGDEQFF
.,.,TRBJ2-5,16,TRBV4-1,TGCGCCAGCAGCCAAGATTCCGGGGTTAGACAAGAGACCCAGTACTTC,CASSQDSGVRQETQYF
.,.,TRBJ2-1,13,TRBV20-1,TGCAGTGCTAGCGGGCCCCTTTACAATGAGCAGTTCTTC,CSASGPLYNEQFF
TRBD1,.,TRBJ1-2,14,TRBV5-8,TGTGCCAGCAGCAGGGACAGATTAATCTATGGCTACATCTTC,CASSRDRLIYGYIF
TRBD1,.,TRBJ1-2,15,TRBV15,TGTGCCACCAGCATAATCAGGACAGGGGGATATGGCTACACCTTC,CATSIIRTGGYGYTF
TRBD1,once,TRBJ1-2,12,TRBV28,TGTGCCAGCAGATGGACAGGGGGCAAGTACACCTTC,CASRWTGGKYTF
.,many,TRBJ2-2,16,TRBV18,TGTGCCAGCTCACCACGGGCAGGGAGAAACACCGGGGAGCTGTTTTTT,CASSPRAGRNTGELFF
.,.,TRBJ2-7,13,TRBV7-8,TGTGCCAGCAGCTTAGAACCTTACGACGAGCAGTACTTC,CASSLEPYDEQYF
.,once,TRBJ1-6,17,TRBV9,TGTGCCAGCAGCTCAACCGGCTTGTTGGGGGCGAGGTCACCCCTCCACTTT,CASSSTGLLGARSPLHF
TRBD1,medium-sized,TRBJ1-5,14,TRBV6-6,TGTGCCAGCAGACCAGGGGGCGCGGGTCAGCCCCAGCATTTT,CASRPGGAGQPQHF
TRBD1,few,TRBJ1-6,14,TRBV20-1,TGCAGTGCTAGAGTCGGGACAGTAGCTACCCCCCTCCACTTT,CSARVGTVATPLHF
TRBD1,many,TRBJ1-2,14,TRBV5-4,TGTGCCAGCAGCCCTTCGGGACAGGGGAGCGGCTACACCTTC,CASSPSGQGSGYTF
.,.,TRBJ2-3,18,TRBV3-2,TGCGCCGGCAGCCAAGCGGGAGCGGGAGAATGGGTTTCGGATACGCAGTATTTT,CAGSQAGAGEWVSDTQYF
.,large,TRBJ2-7,13,TRBV4-3,TGCGCCAGCAGCCAAGGGATTTCCTACGAGCAGTACTTC,CASSQGISYEQYF
.,many,TRBJ2-3,14,TRBV5-1,TGCGCCAGCAGCTCTGGAGGGGTGAGAGATACGCAGTATTTT,CASSSGGVRDTQYF
TRBD1,few,TRBJ2-7,14,TRBV5-5,TGTGCCAGCAGCTTCCGACAGGGGGCGTACGAGCAGTACTTC,CASSFRQGAYEQYF
TRBD1,.,TRBJ2-2,15,TRBV29-1,TGCAGCGCAAACAGGGGTGGACTGAACACCGGGGAGCTGTTTTTT,CSANRGGLNTGELFF
.,.,TRBJ2-7,17,TRBV7-8,TGTGCCAGCAGCTTAGGTACCTACGACGAAGGGTTCAACGAGCAGTACTTC,CASSLGTYDEGFNEQYF
.,few,TRBJ1-6,12,TRBV20-1,TGCAGTGCTAGAGCGGCGAATTCACCCCTCCACTTT,CSARAANSPLHF
.,.,TRBJ1-2,12,TRBV6-4,TGTGCCAGCAGCGAACAGGGATACGGCTACACCTTC,CASSEQGYGYTF
.,.,TRBJ2-3,13,TRBV9,TGTGCCAGCAGCCAAGTTAACACAGATACGCAGTATTTT,CASSQVNTDTQYF